The 27 T cell receptor beta chains given below trace back to one sample, sequenced in a study of STAT5B mutations in CD4+ large granular lymphocyte leukemia. This table comes from immunoSEQ multiplex PCR, and its TCRdb copy is limited to in-frame clones, with some not included. The table records fewer than 40,000 clones, approximately 80% of them present only once. Sequenced material: CD4+ T cells from blood buffy coats. The receptor source for this set is a human donor in good health.

This chain joins TRBV28 and TRBJ1-1; a weak D match, TRBD1 (6 bases). Trimming took 2 bases from V and 4 from J, leaving 20 bases between them. The CDR3 sequence is 17 residues long. Germline V CDR1 and CDR2: MDHEN, SYDVKM. The CDR3 DNA sequence: TGTGCCAGCAGTTTAGCCAACCCTACAGGGATTGGCACTGAAGCTTTCTTT. Translated: CASSLANPTGIGTEAFF.

V gene TRBV5-6 combines with J gene TRBJ2-5; 10 bases are a match to TRBD2. Germline V gives CDR1 SGHDT, CDR2 YYEEEE. The CDR3 spans 15 residues. Trimming at V came to 3 bases and at J to 5 bases, leaving 7 bases not matched to a gene. CDR3 nucleotide sequence: TGTGCCAGCAGCTCGATATCTAGCGGGAGCGAGACCCAGTACTTC. It specifies CASSSISSGSETQYF.

On this clone: This CDR3 is also generated by other DNA sequences in the sample. The chain links TRBV30 to TRBJ1-2; D is unresolved. Per germline, CDR1 GTSNPN and CDR2 SVGIG (reference sequence). V lost 0 bases to trimming and J lost 0 bases, with 2 bases between them. This CDR3 contains 12 residues. The CDR3 reads CAWSVTNYGYTF. CDR3 in DNA: TGTGCCTGGAGTGTAACTAACTATGGCTACACCTTC.

The chain combines TRBV19 with TRBJ2-3; D is tentatively TRBD1 or TRBD2 (5 bases each). This CDR3 spans 15 amino acids. Germline V CDR1 and CDR2: LNHDA, SQIVND (reference sequence). V lost 0 bases, J lost 1 base, and 8 bases lay in between. In DNA form, the CDR3 reads TGTGCCAGTAGTATAGACGGGACCCGCACAGATACGCAGTATTTT. This translates into CASSIDGTRTDTQYF.

Only a few counts were recorded for this clone. The V gene is TRBV11-2, the J gene TRBJ1-1; TRBD1 might be the D (6 bases). This CDR3 contains 13 residues. Between the trimmed V and J ends, which lost 7 bases and 5 bases, there was a span of 14 bases. Germline V gives CDR1 SGHAT, CDR2 FQNNGV. The CDR3 nucleotides are TGTGCCAGCATGGGGCAGGGGTTTACTGAAGCTTTCTTT. Amino acid sequence: CASMGQGFTEAFF.

The rearrangement links TRBV18 to TRBJ2-3; maybe TRBD1 (5 bases). Per germline, CDR1 KGHSH and CDR2 LQKENI. CDR3 size: 15 residues. V lost 6 bases and J lost 4, with 17 bases in between. In DNA form, the CDR3 reads TGTGCCAGCTCCCCCGAGTGGGGCGCGGCAGATACGCAGTATTTT. It translates to CASSPEWGAADTQYF. The full variable domain, completed using reference TRBV18 and TRBJ2-3, is NAGVMQNPRHLVRRRGQEARLRCSPMKGHSHVYWYRQLPEEGLKFMVYLQKENIIDESGMPKERFSAEFPKEGPSILRIQQVVRGDSAAYFCASSPEWGAADTQYFGPGTRLTVL.

The chain joins TRBV7-6 to TRBJ2-2; D not certain. The V and J ends lost 5 bases and 1 base respectively, with 5 bases between them. The germline CDR1 and CDR2 sequences are SGHVS and FNYEAQ. The CDR3 loop spans 13 amino acids. This CDR3 reads CASSTQNTGELFF. The CDR3 DNA follows: TGTGCCAGCAGCACACAGAACACCGGGGAGCTGTTTTTT.

The chain employs TRBV6-5 and TRBJ1-2; unclear D gene. The CDR3 sequence is 12 residues long. Looked up from germline, CDR1 is MNHEY and CDR2 is SVGAGI. Trimming pared 2 bases from V and 7 bases from J, leaving 8 bases between. The CDR3, as DNA: TGTGCCAGCAGTTACAGTCCCGGTGGCTACACCTTC. Its protein product is CASSYSPGGYTF.

V is TRBV2 and J is TRBJ2-5; 7 nucleotides align to TRBD2. The CDR3 is 13 residues long. The germline gives CDR1 SNHLY, CDR2 FYNNEI. After removal of 3 bases from V and 4 bases from J, the junction contained 2 bases not matched to a gene. CDR3 loop: CASSDSGGETQYF. The CDR3 DNA sequence: TGTGCCAGCAGTGATTCGGGGGGAGAGACCCAGTACTTC.

This clone occurred a few times. This chain links TRBV7-9 with TRBJ2-5, with 7 bases identical to TRBD2. V lost 7 bases and J lost 2; bases outside the gene matches: 7. This CDR3 region has 14 residues. Germline assignment: CDR1 SEHNR and CDR2 FQNEAQ (reference sequence). The CDR3 reads CASTPGGSQETQYF. The DNA of the CDR3 is TGTGCCAGCACCCCCGGGGGGAGTCAAGAGACCCAGTACTTC. The full variable domain, rest sourced from reference TRBV7-9 and TRBJ2-5, is DTGVSQNPRHKITKRGQNVTFRCDPISEHNRLYWYRQTLGQGPEFLTYFQNEAQLEKSRLLSDRFSAERPKGSFSTLEIQRTEQGDSAMYLCASTPGGSQETQYFGPGTRLLVL.

The chain couples TRBV19 to TRBJ2-3; possible D gene TRBD1, 5 bases. The germline V gene has CDR1 LNHDA and CDR2 SQIVND (reference sequence). The CDR3 runs 14 residues. V was cut by 7 bases and J by 1 base, with 12 bases left in between. This CDR3 is CASNKGVGTDTQYF. The CDR3, as DNA: TGTGCCAGTAACAAAGGGGTTGGCACAGATACGCAGTATTTT.

The chain carries TRBV7-9 and TRBJ1-3, with D unclear. The CDR3 is 15 residues long. Trimming pared 3 bases from V and 0 bases from J, leaving 9 bases between. CDR1 and CDR2 (germline): SEHNR, FQNEAQ (reference sequence). CDR3 sequence reads: CASSFGKSSGNTIYF. As DNA, the CDR3 is TGTGCCAGCAGCTTCGGGAAGAGCTCTGGAAACACCATATATTTT. The whole variable domain, remainder taken from reference TRBV7-9 and TRBJ1-3, is DTGVSQNPRHKITKRGQNVTFRCDPISEHNRLYWYRQTLGQGPEFLTYFQNEAQLEKSRLLSDRFSAERPKGSFSTLEIQRTEQGDSAMYLCASSFGKSSGNTIYFGEGSWLTVV.

J is TRBJ1-1 and V is TRBV2, with a tentative D call TRBD1 (6 bases). Between the trimmed V and J ends, which lost 5 bases and 6 bases, there was a span of 10 bases. CDR1 and CDR2 (germline): SNHLY, FYNNEI. The CDR3 sequence is 12 residues long. The CDR3 nucleotides read TGTGCCAGCAGTATCAGGGGTGCTGAAGCTTTCTTT. It translates to CASSIRGAEAFF.

This sequence joins TRBV7-6 and TRBJ2-3; D remains ambiguous. Germline V gene data show CDR1 as SGHVS and CDR2 as FNYEAQ. The CDR3 spans 15 residues. The ends were cut back, 3 bases at V and 1 base at J, with 11 bases in the middle. The CDR3 sequence: CASSFFGGRTDTQYF. The CDR3 DNA follows: TGTGCCAGCAGCTTCTTTGGCGGACGCACAGATACGCAGTATTTT.

V usage is TRBV7-2 and J usage is TRBJ2-2; 10 nucleotides agree with TRBD1. Per germline, CDR1 SGHTA and CDR2 FQGNSA. Trimming at V came to 5 bases and at J to 6 bases, leaving 6 bases not matched to a gene. The CDR3 has 15 residues. The CDR3 bases are TGTGCCAGCAGCGTGGACAGGGGGGAGGCCGGGGAGCTGTTTTTT. Translated, it gives CASSVDRGEAGELFF.

The chain joins TRBV2 to TRBJ1-3; 7 bases line up with TRBD1. V was clipped by 5 bases and J by 0 bases; unmatched bases: 1. The CDR3 has 14 amino acids. Germline V gives CDR1 SNHLY, CDR2 FYNNEI. CDR3 nucleotides: TGTGCCAGCAGTACAGGGGACTCTGGAAACACCATATATTTT. Protein product: CASSTGDSGNTIYF.

The chain carries TRBV7-2 and TRBJ1-4; D possibly corresponds to TRBD1 (5 bases). With 7 bases removed from V and 8 bases from J, the gap between germline ends came to 20 bases. Germline values: CDR1 SGHTA, CDR2 FQGNSA. The CDR3 is 15 residues long. The DNA of the CDR3 is TGTGCCAGCAACTACATGGGCCTTAAGGGGGAAAAACTGTTTTTT. Residues: CASNYMGLKGEKLFF. Variable domain in full (rest from reference TRBV7-2 and TRBJ1-4): GAGVSQSPSNKVTEKGKDVELRCDPISGHTALYWYRQSLGQGLEFLIYFQGNSAPDKSGLPSDRFSAERTGGSVSTLTIQRTQQEDSAVYLCASNYMGLKGEKLFFGSGTQLSVL.

The J gene is TRBJ1-6, the V gene TRBV2, with TRBD1 identical over 10 bases. CDR3 length: 13 amino acids. J gave up 11 bases and V 5 bases, and 3 bases lay outside the gene matches. Germline V gene sequence: CDR1 SNHLY, CDR2 FYNNEI. The CDR3 reads CASSPGQGTPLHF. The CDR3 DNA reads as TGTGCCAGCAGTCCGGGACAGGGGACACCCCTCCACTTT.

This sequence joins TRBV7-2 and TRBJ2-5, with 9 bases lining up with TRBD1. In germline, CDR1 is SGHTA, CDR2 FQGNSA. V lost 0 bases to trimming and J lost 5 bases; unmatched junction nucleotides: 10. The CDR3 contains 17 residues. In DNA, the CDR3 is TGTGCCAGCAGCTTAGCGCGGGGTACAGGGGGCAGGGAGACCCAGTACTTC. Protein product: CASSLARGTGGRETQYF.

The J gene is TRBJ1-2, the V gene TRBV29-1, with 7 bases identical to TRBD1. Germline V gene lookup returns CDR1 SQVTM and CDR2 ANQGSEA. CDR3 length equals 14 residues. V lost 1 base and J lost 1; bases outside the gene matches: 3. The CDR3, as DNA: TGCAGCGTTGAAGGAGGACAGGATAACTATGGCTACACCTTC. Residues: CSVEGGQDNYGYTF. Complete variable domain (other parts from reference TRBV29-1 and TRBJ1-2): SAVISQKPSRDICQRGTSLTIQCQVDSQVTMMFWYRQQPGQSLTLIATANQGSEATYESGFVIDKFPISRPNLTFSTLTVSNMSPEDSSIYLCSVEGGQDNYGYTFGSGTRLTVV.

This chain links TRBV5-1 with TRBJ2-3, with D perhaps assigned TRBD1 or TRBD2 (5 bases each). Per germline, CDR1 SGHRS and CDR2 YFSETQ. The CDR3 contains 18 residues. Deletions cut 4 bases from V and 1 base from J, with 22 bases between. The chain's CDR3 is CASSLGTSTPGRTDTQYF. The CDR3 nucleotides are TGCGCCAGCAGCCTCGGGACGTCCACGCCAGGGCGCACAGATACGCAGTATTTT.

The chain employs TRBV11-2 and TRBJ1-3; a weak D match, TRBD1 (5 bases). Germline CDR1 is SGHAT and CDR2 is FQNNGV. CDR3 length: 15 amino acids. With 2 bases removed from V and 4 bases from J, the gap between germline ends came to 12 bases. Here the CDR3 DNA reads TGTGCCAGCAGCTTACTCCAGGGTTCGGGAAACACCATATATTTT. It codes for CASSLLQGSGNTIYF.

The V call is TRBV30, the J call TRBJ2-7; a possible D gene is TRBD2 (6 bases). The V and J ends lost 6 bases and 4 bases respectively, with 19 bases between them. Per the germline V gene, CDR1 is GTSNPN and CDR2 is SVGIG (reference sequence). The CDR3 is made up of 14 amino acids. The CDR3 is CACQDSGATYEQYF. For the CDR3, the DNA is TGTGCCTGTCAAGATAGCGGAGCGACTTACGAGCAGTACTTC.

V is TRBV15 and J is TRBJ1-5; unclear D gene. The CDR3 loop spans 13 amino acids. Germline V gene sequence: CDR1 LNHNV, CDR2 YYDKDF (reference sequence). V was clipped by 1 base and J by 9 bases, with 10 bases between them. CDR3 region: CATSRGPQGPQHF. Written as DNA, the CDR3 is TGTGCCACCAGCAGAGGACCGCAAGGGCCCCAGCATTTT.

The CDR3 sequence is CASGQGDGYTF. The CDR3 nucleotides are TGTGCCAGCGGGCAGGGAGATGGCTACACCTTC. The V and J genes are TRBV2 and TRBJ1-2; TRBD1 might be the D (5 bases). V was clipped by 8 bases and J by 6 bases, with 10 bases between them. The germline V gene encodes CDR1 SNHLY and CDR2 FYNNEI. This CDR3 has 11 residues. Together with reference TRBV2 and TRBJ1-2, the CDR3 gives the full variable domain: EPEVTQTPSHQVTQMGQEVILRCVPISNHLYFYWYRQILGQKVEFLVSFYNNEISEKSEIFDDQFSVERPDGSNFTLKIRSTKLEDSAMYFCASGQGDGYTFGSGTRLTVV.

CDR3 in DNA: TGTGCCTGGAGTGTAGGGCAGAGCACAGATACGCAGTATTTT. Its protein product is CAWSVGQSTDTQYF. The chain combines TRBV30 with TRBJ2-3; no reliable D call. The CDR3 covers 14 residues. V was shortened by 0 bases and J by 0 bases, with 7 bases between the two germline ends. CDR1 GTSNPN and CDR2 SVGIG come from the germline V gene (reference sequence).

This clone has a handful of counts. This chain uses TRBV4-3 with TRBJ1-2, with 7 positions matching TRBD1. CDR3 length: 15 amino acids. CDR1 is LGHNA, CDR2 YSLEER, per germline. Trimming removed 1 base from V and 2 bases from J; junction bases left unmatched: 4. The CDR3 loop is CASSQASQGNYGYTF. CDR3 in DNA: TGCGCCAGCAGCCAAGCCTCACAGGGGAACTATGGCTACACCTTC.